The 14 T cell receptor beta chains in this list originate from one sample, sequenced in a study of T cell responses to AZD1222 COVID-19 vaccine (dated by TCRdb to the early 2020s). Receptor libraries were prepared by the immunoSEQ multiplex PCR assay. Not all clones reach the TCRdb copy of this immuneACCESS table, which keeps in-frame sequences only. Checked studies attribute under half of the gap to unresolved V genes and leave the rest unexplained. In all, the sample holds about 76,000 clones, and around three quarters of those were seen once. The ten most abundant clones make up approximately 30% of the sample. The label giving this sample's time point can be read as: about 28 days (+/-7) after the second vaccine dose. The treatment or condition tag for this specimen amounts to: meningococcal conjugate vaccine given as trial control. The specimen was peripheral blood, collected 28 days after the second dose of the MenACWY control vaccine. The receptors were gathered from an adult who received the MenACWY meningococcal vaccine as a control.

The chain employs TRBV2 and TRBJ1-3; 7 nucleotides align to TRBD1. There are 14 residues in the CDR3. CDR1 and CDR2 from the germline V gene are SNHLY and FYNNEI. V dropped 6 bases and J dropped 0; count of bases not matched to a gene: 2. The CDR3 spells CASSRDSSGNTIYF. The CDR3 DNA follows: TGTGCCAGCAGCCGGGACAGCTCTGGAAACACCATATATTTT. Using reference TRBV2 and TRBJ1-3 for the parts outside the CDR3, the full variable domain is EPEVTQTPSHQVTQMGQEVILRCVPISNHLYFYWYRQILGQKVEFLVSFYNNEISEKSEIFDDQFSVERPDGSNFTLKIRSTKLEDSAMYFCASSRDSSGNTIYFGEGSWLTVV.

CDR3 DNA sequence: TGTGCCAGCAGGCGGGGTCGGGGGGGCACAGATACGCAGTATTTT. Translated: CASRRGRGGTDTQYF. V usage is TRBV27 and J usage is TRBJ2-3; 7 nucleotides align to TRBD2. Germline V gene sequence: CDR1 MNHEY, CDR2 SMNVEV (reference sequence). V was pared by 6 bases and J by 1 base, with 7 bases of the junction left unmatched. There are 15 residues in the CDR3.

The chain carries TRBV20-1 and TRBJ2-1, with TRBD2 identical over 12 bases. The germline CDR1 and CDR2 sequences are DFQATT and SNEGSKA (reference sequence). V shed 3 bases and J 8 bases; nucleotides not matched to a gene: 5. CDR3 length: 14 residues. The CDR3 spells CSASPSGGAYEQFF. The CDR3 nucleotides are TGCAGTGCTAGTCCTAGCGGGGGGGCCTATGAGCAGTTCTTC.

This clone was recorded only once. V and J are TRBV19 and TRBJ1-3, with D unresolved. Trimming took off 7 bases at V and 0 bases at J, with 10 bases between the two ends. The germline CDR1 and CDR2 sequences are LNHDA and SQIVND (reference sequence). The CDR3 is 14 residues long. For the CDR3, the DNA is TGTGCCAGTATCGGGCCCAACTCTGGAAACACCATATATTTT. Encoded protein: CASIGPNSGNTIYF.

This clone was seen a single time. The chain uses TRBV15 and TRBJ2-3; a weak D match, TRBD1 (6 bases). V was cut by 0 bases and J by 3 bases, with 7 bases left in between. Germline assignment: CDR1 LNHNV and CDR2 YYDKDF (reference sequence). This CDR3 has 14 residues. CDR3 sequence: CATSRDRGTDTQYF. CDR3 sequence (DNA): TGTGCCACCAGCAGAGATAGGGGGACAGATACGCAGTATTTT.

The chain uses TRBV5-1 and TRBJ2-3, with TRBD2 identical over 9 bases. Germline CDR1 and CDR2: SGHRS and YFSETQ. The CDR3 is 15 amino acids. J lost 5 bases, V lost 3 bases, and 7 bases had no gene match. The CDR3 nucleotides read TGCGCCAGCAGCTGGGTAGCGGGGGATGTAGATACGCAGTATTTT. Protein: CASSWVAGDVDTQYF.

V is TRBV27 and J is TRBJ2-2; D gene uncertain. CDR3 size: 16 residues. Germline V gene sequence: CDR1 MNHEY, CDR2 SMNVEV (reference sequence). Trimming took 5 bases from V and 1 from J, leaving 14 bases between them. The CDR3 DNA reads as TGTGCCAGCAGTAAAATAGGGTTTGGGAACACCGGGGAGCTGTTTTTT. Protein product: CASSKIGFGNTGELFF.

The chain is built from TRBV7-8 and TRBJ1-5; the D is unclear. The CDR3 extends over 15 amino acids. Germline loops: CDR1 SGHVS, CDR2 FQNEAQ. Trimming left V 5 bases short and J 0 bases short, with 11 bases between. CDR3 DNA: TGTGCCAGCAGCGCCGGGCTCCTTAGCAATCAGCCCCAGCATTTT. This translates into CASSAGLLSNQPQHF.

The J gene is TRBJ1-2, the V gene TRBV25-1, with a weak D call TRBD1 (6 bases). CDR1 is MGHDK, CDR2 SYGVNS, per germline. This CDR3 has 13 residues. The V gene lost 6 bases and the J gene lost 8 bases, with 16 bases spanning the gap. CDR3: CASSTLQGGGYTF. DNA of the CDR3: TGTGCCAGCAGCACTTTACAGGGTGGAGGCTACACCTTC.

The rearrangement joins TRBV19 to TRBJ2-2; a weak D match, TRBD1 (6 bases). The germline V and J ends were trimmed by 7 bases and 0 bases, with 12 bases remaining between them. Germline V gene data show CDR1 as LNHDA and CDR2 as SQIVND (reference sequence). This CDR3 comprises 15 residues. CDR3 bases: TGTGCCAGTACTAGACAGGCCTCGAACACCGGGGAGCTGTTTTTT. This sequence encodes CASTRQASNTGELFF.

The genes are TRBV5-1 and TRBJ2-2, with 11 bases that match TRBD2. V lost 7 bases to trimming and J lost 1 base; unmatched junction nucleotides: 9. Germline V gene sequence: CDR1 SGHRS, CDR2 YFSETQ. The CDR3 runs to 17 residues. CDR3 amino acids: CASFNRLAGKNTGELFF. DNA of the CDR3: TGCGCCAGCTTTAACCGACTAGCGGGAAAGAACACCGGGGAGCTGTTTTTT.

The genes are TRBV30 and TRBJ1-2, with 7 bases lining up with TRBD1. V lost 1 base to trimming and J lost 4 bases; unmatched junction nucleotides: 0. Per germline, CDR1 GTSNPN and CDR2 SVGIG (reference sequence). The CDR3 covers 12 residues. The DNA of the CDR3 is TGTGCCTGGAGTGGGGACAGCTATGGCTACACCTTC. Protein sequence: CAWSGDSYGYTF.

A few counts support this clone. The rearrangement links TRBV3-1 (or the pseudogene TRBV3-2) to TRBJ1-3; the D is unclear. V lost 5 bases to trimming and J lost 0 bases, with 11 bases between them. This CDR3 has 15 residues. The germline CDR1 and CDR2 sequences are LGHDT and YNNKEL (reference sequence). The chain's CDR3 is CASSFGRISGNTIYF. As DNA, the CDR3 is TGTGCCAGCAGCTTCGGACGGATCTCTGGAAACACCATATATTTT.

V and J are TRBV19 and TRBJ2-3; TRBD1 matches at 7 bases. The length of the CDR3 is 14 residues. Trimming took 11 bases from V and 2 from J; bases not matched to a gene: 10. The germline V gene has CDR1 LNHDA and CDR2 SQIVND (reference sequence). The CDR3 protein is CASSDGTVTDTQYF. The CDR3, as DNA: TGTGCCTCCTCAGACGGGACAGTCACAGATACGCAGTATTTT.